This T cell receptor (beta chain) was obtained from a study of cytomegalovirus exposure and HLA in healthy donors. A word on this clone: The target antigen is unknown.

The ends lost 5 bases at V and 6 bases at J; junction bases unmatched: 27. The length of the CDR3 is 20 residues. In germline, CDR1 is MDHEN, CDR2 SYDVKM. Both 60 Vbeta primers and 13 Jbeta primers went into the PCR. Sequenced by immunoSEQ multiplex PCR; TCRdb stores in-frame clones only, minus some. The table lists 150,000 to 200,000 clones, 81% of them singletons. These donors counted as nominally healthy when sampled, but unrecorded immune exposures were likely. Study-wide points: The number of N-insertions in an Asian-associated ancestry cluster was reportedly below the approximately 700-donor mean in a later analysis. Judged likely to be a sequencing artifact was a cluster of highly shared sequence variants. Within an earlier analysis, most TCR beta V segments proved productive either about 87% or about 30% of the time.

The origin of this receptor is a woman younger than 35 in good health and CMV-seropositive. The V gene is TRBV28, the J gene TRBJ2-7, with 8 positions matching TRBD2. Sequencing was carried out using PBMCs. Here the CDR3 reads CASSVPDAGAGGYFTGEQYF. The CDR3 region has the DNA TGTGCCAGCAGTGTACCCGACGCTGGCGCGGGGGGTTATTTTACGGGCGAGCAGTACTTC.